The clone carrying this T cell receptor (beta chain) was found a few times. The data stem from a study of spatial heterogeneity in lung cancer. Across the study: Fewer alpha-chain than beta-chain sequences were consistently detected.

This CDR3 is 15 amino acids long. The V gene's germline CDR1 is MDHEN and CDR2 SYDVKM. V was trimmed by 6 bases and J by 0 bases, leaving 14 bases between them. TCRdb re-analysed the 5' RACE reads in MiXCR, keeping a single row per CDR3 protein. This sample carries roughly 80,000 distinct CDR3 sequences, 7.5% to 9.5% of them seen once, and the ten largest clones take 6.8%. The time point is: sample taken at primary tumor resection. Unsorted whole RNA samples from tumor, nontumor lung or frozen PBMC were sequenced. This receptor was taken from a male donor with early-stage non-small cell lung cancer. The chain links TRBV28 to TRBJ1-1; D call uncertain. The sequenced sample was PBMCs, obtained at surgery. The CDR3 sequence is CASRDSQPLNTEAFF. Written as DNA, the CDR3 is TGTGCCAGCAGAGACTCCCAGCCCCTGAACACTGAAGCTTTCTTT.